This T cell receptor (beta chain) stems from a study of cytomegalovirus exposure and HLA in healthy donors. Comment on this clone: Antigen specificity is unknown.

Primers included in the PCR were 60 Vbeta and 13 Jbeta primers. TCRdb keeps only in-frame clones here, not all; method: immunoSEQ multiplex PCR. The data hold fewer than 200,000 clones, with 84% observed a single time. V trimming: 5 bases; J trimming: 8 bases; junction bases outside the gene matches: 14. The germline V gene has CDR1 LNHDA and CDR2 SQIVND (reference sequence). The CDR3 runs to 15 residues. Whole-study findings and limits: Productive status was seen about 90% or about 30% of the time for most TCR beta V segments in an earlier analysis.

The sequenced material came from PBMCs. V and J are TRBV19 and TRBJ1-2; TRBD1 aligns across 7 bases. The TCR comes from a girl aged 2 to 10 in good health and CMV-seropositive. The CDR3 DNA sequence: TGTGCCAGTAGTCTCCGGGACAGATCCGGGTTGGGCTACACCTTC. Translated: CASSLRDRSGLGYTF.